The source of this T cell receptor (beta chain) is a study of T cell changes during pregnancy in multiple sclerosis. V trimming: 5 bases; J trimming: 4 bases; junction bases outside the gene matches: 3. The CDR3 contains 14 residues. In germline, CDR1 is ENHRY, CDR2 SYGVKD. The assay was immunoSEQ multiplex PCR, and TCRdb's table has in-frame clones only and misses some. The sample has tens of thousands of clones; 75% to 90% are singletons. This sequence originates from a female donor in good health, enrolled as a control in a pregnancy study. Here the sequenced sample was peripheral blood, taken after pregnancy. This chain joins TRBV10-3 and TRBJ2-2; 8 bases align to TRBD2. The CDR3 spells CAISPLAGTGELFF. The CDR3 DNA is TGTGCCATCAGTCCCCTAGCGGGCACCGGGGAGCTGTTTTTT.